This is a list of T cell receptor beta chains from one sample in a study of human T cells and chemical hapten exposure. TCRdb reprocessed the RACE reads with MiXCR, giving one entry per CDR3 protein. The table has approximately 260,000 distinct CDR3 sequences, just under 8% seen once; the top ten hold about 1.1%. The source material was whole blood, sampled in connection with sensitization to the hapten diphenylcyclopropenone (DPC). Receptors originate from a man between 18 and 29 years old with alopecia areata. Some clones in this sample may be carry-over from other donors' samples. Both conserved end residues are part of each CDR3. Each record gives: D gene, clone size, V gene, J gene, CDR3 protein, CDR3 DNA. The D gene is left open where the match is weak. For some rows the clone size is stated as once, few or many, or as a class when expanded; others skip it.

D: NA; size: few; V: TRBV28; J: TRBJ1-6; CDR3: CASSEGRSVHF; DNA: TGTGCCAGCAGTGAAGGGCGGTCTGTCCACTTT
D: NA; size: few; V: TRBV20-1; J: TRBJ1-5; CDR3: CSARGRKTYSNQPQHF; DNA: TGCAGTGCTAGGGGGAGGAAGACTTATAGCAATCAGCCCCAGCATTTT
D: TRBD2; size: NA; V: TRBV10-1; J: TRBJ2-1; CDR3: CASSVLAGFDNEQFF; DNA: TGCGCCAGCAGTGTTCTAGCGGGGTTTGACAATGAGCAGTTCTTC
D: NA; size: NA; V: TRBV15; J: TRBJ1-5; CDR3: CATSRARGIGNQPQHF; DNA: TGTGCCACCAGCAGAGCCCGGGGAATCGGCAATCAGCCCCAGCATTTT
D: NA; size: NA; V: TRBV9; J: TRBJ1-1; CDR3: CASSLGAEAEAFF; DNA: TGTGCCAGCAGCTTGGGGGCGGAGGCTGAAGCTTTCTTT
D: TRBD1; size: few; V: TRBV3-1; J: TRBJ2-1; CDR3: CASSQVRTGFNEQFF; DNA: TGTGCCAGCAGCCAAGTCAGGACAGGGTTCAATGAGCAGTTCTTC
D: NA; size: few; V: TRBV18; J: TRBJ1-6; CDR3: CASSEGRLPGSPLHF; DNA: TGTGCCAGCTCAGAAGGGCGTCTTCCAGGATCACCCCTCCACTTT
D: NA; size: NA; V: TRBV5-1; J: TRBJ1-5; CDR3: CASRPDSSNQPQHF; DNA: TGCGCCAGCAGGCCTGACAGTAGCAATCAGCCCCAGCATTTT
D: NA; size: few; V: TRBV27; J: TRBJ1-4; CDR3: CASSLHGGAKEKLFF; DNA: TGTGCCAGCAGTCTCCACGGGGGGGCAAAGGAAAAACTGTTTTTT
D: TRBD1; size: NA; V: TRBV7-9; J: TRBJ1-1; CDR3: CASSYTGAMNTEAFF; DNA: TGTGCCAGCAGCTATACAGGGGCCATGAACACTGAAGCTTTCTTT
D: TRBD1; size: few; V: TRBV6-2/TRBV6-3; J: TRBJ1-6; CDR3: CASSSRPGGPTFHF; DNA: TGTGCCAGCAGCTCACGGCCAGGGGGCCCTACTTTCCACTTT
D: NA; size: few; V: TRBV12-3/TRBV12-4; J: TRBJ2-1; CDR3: CASSFSRAMDNEQFF; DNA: TGTGCCAGCAGTTTTTCGAGGGCAATGGACAATGAGCAGTTCTTC
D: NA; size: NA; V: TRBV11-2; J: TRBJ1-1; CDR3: CASRSSWKNTEAFF; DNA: TGTGCCAGCAGATCATCATGGAAGAACACTGAAGCTTTCTTT
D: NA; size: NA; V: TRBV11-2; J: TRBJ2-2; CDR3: CASSFLWDSRELFF; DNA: TGTGCCAGCAGCTTCCTCTGGGACTCGAGGGAGCTGTTTTTT
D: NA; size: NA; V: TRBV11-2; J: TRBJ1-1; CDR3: CASSFVGRNTEAFF; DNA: TGTGCCAGCAGCTTTGTGGGGCGGAACACTGAAGCTTTCTTT
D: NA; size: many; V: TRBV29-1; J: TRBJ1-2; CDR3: CSVERIGQSYGYTF; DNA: TGCAGCGTTGAACGGATTGGACAGTCCTATGGCTACACCTTC
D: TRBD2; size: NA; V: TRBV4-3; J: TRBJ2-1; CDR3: CASSQDDGGSSYNEQFF; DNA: TGCGCCAGCAGCCAAGATGACGGGGGGAGCTCCTACAATGAGCAGTTCTTC
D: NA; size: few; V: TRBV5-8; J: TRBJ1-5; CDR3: CASSQEIGPGANLPQHF; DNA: TGTGCCAGCAGCCAAGAAATAGGTCCAGGGGCCAACTTGCCCCAGCATTTT
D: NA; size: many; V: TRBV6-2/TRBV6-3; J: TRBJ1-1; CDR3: CASSPHGNTEAFF; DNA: TGTGCCAGCAGTCCTCACGGAAACACTGAAGCTTTCTTT
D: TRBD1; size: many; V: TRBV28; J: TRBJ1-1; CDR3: CASSLRDSEAFF; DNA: TGTGCCAGCAGTCTGCGGGACAGCGAAGCTTTCTTT
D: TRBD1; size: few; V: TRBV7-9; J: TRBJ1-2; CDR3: CASSQAPGGYGYTF; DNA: TGTGCCAGCAGCCAAGCTCCAGGGGGCTATGGCTACACCTTC
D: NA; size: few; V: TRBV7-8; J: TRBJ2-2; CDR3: CASILGQSWNTGELFF; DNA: TGTGCCAGCATCCTTGGACAGTCTTGGAACACCGGGGAGCTGTTTTTT
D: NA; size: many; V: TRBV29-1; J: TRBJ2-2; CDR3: CSVGARGNTGELFF; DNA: TGCAGCGTCGGGGCCAGGGGGAACACCGGGGAGCTGTTTTTT
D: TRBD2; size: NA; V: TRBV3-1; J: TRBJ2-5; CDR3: CASSQERGTAETQYF; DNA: TGTGCCAGCAGCCAAGAGCGGGGGACGGCAGAGACCCAGTACTTC
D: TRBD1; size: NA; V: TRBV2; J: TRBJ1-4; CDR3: CASSTGQSNEKLFF; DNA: TGTGCCAGCAGTACGGGACAGAGTAATGAAAAACTGTTTTTT
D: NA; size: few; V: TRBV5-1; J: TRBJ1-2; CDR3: CASRDGGYGYTF; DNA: TGCGCCAGCAGGGACGGGGGCTATGGCTACACCTTC
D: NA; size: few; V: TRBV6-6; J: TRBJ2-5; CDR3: CASKPRTGPEGRETQYF; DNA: TGTGCCAGCAAACCACGGACCGGGCCTGAGGGTAGAGAGACCCAGTACTTC
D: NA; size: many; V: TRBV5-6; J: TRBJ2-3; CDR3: CASSLWSVKASGNTQYF; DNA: TGTGCCAGCAGCTTGTGGTCAGTAAAAGCTTCCGGTAATACGCAGTATTTT
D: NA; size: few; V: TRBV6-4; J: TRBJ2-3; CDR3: CASSPRDGSTDTQYF; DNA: TGTGCCAGCAGCCCCCGGGACGGGTCAACAGATACGCAGTATTTT
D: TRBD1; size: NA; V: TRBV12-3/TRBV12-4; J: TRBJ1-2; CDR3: CASSFPGTGANYGYTF; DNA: TGTGCCAGCAGTTTCCCCGGGACAGGAGCTAACTATGGCTACACCTTC
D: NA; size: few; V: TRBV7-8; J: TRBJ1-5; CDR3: CASSLREAYSNQPQHF; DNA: TGTGCCAGCAGCTTACGCGAGGCGTATAGCAATCAGCCCCAGCATTTT
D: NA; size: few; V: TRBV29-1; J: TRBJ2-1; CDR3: CSARERAEQFF; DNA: TGCAGCGCCCGTGAGCGTGCTGAGCAGTTCTTC
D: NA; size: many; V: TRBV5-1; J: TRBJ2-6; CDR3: CASSLETGSGANVLTF; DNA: TGCGCCAGCAGCTTAGAAACGGGGTCTGGGGCCAACGTCCTGACTTTC
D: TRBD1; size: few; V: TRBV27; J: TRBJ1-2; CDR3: CASSTGQGGGDGYTF; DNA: TGTGCCAGCAGTACCGGACAGGGCGGAGGGGATGGCTACACCTTC
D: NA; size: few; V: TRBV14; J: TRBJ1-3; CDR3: CASSQEETGRPGNTIYF; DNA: TGTGCCAGCAGCCAAGAGGAGACGGGGCGGCCTGGAAACACCATATATTTT
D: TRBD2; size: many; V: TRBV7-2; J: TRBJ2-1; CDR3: CASSLEVAGGNEQFF; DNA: TGTGCCAGCAGCTTAGAAGTAGCGGGGGGGAATGAGCAGTTCTTC
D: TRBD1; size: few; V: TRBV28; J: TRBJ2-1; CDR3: CASSTGTGVDEQFF; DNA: TGTGCCAGCAGTACCGGGACAGGGGTTGATGAGCAGTTCTTC
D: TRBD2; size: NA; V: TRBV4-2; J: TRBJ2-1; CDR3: CASSPLAGNINEQFF; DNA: TGTGCCAGCAGCCCATTAGCGGGGAACATTAATGAGCAGTTCTTC
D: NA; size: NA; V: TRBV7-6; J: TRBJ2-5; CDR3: CAGRRWEVTQYF; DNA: TGTGCCGGCAGGCGATGGGAGGTGACCCAGTACTTC
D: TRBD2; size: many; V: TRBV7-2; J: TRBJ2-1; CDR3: CASSPQLAGDPYNEQFF; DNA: TGTGCCAGCAGCCCTCAACTAGCGGGGGACCCATACAATGAGCAGTTCTTC
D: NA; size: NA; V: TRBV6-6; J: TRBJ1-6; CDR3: CASRQTTNSPLHF; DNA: TGTGCCAGCAGACAGACGACGAATTCACCCCTCCACTTT
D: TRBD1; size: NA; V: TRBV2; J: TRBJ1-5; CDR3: CASRPTPGQGSQPQHF; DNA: TGTGCCAGCAGACCAACCCCGGGACAGGGAAGTCAGCCCCAGCATTTT
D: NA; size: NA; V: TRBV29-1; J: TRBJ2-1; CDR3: CSVSGINEQFF; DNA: TGCAGCGTTTCAGGGATCAATGAGCAGTTCTTC
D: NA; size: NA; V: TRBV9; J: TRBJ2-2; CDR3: CASSAPNRAANTGELFF; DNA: TGTGCCAGCAGCGCACCGAACAGGGCGGCGAACACCGGGGAGCTGTTTTTT
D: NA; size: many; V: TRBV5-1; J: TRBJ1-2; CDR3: CASSLEDYGYTF; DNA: TGCGCCAGCAGCTTGGAGGACTATGGCTACACCTTC
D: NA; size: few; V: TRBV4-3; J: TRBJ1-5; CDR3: CASSQEHRTEPQHF; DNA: TGCGCCAGCAGCCAAGAACACAGGACGGAGCCCCAGCATTTT
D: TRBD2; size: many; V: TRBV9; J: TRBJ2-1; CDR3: CASSVLWRGAYNEQFF; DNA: TGTGCCAGCAGCGTACTCTGGCGGGGGGCCTACAATGAGCAGTTCTTC
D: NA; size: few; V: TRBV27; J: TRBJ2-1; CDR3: CASSYSDSNNEQFF; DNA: TGTGCCAGCAGTTACTCGGACAGTAACAATGAGCAGTTCTTC
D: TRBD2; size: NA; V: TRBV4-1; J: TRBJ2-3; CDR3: CASSQGRTSGTDTQYF; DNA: TGCGCCAGCAGCCAAGGCCGGACTAGCGGTACAGATACGCAGTATTTT
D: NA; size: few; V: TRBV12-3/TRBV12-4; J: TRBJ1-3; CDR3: CASSLFWGFKGNTIYF; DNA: TGTGCCAGCAGTTTATTCTGGGGATTCAAAGGAAACACCATATATTTT
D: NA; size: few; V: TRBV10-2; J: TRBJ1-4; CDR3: CASNGDGANEKLFF; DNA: TGCGCCAGCAACGGGGACGGGGCTAATGAAAAACTGTTTTTT
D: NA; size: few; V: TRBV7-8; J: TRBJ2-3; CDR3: CASSSEAPTDTQYF; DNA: TGTGCCAGCAGCTCGGAGGCTCCGACAGATACGCAGTATTTT
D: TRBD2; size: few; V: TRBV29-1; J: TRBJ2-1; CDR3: CSVVPQLAGGNEQFF; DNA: TGCAGCGTTGTGCCCCAACTAGCGGGTGGGAATGAGCAGTTCTTC
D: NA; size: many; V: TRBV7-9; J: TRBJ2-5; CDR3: CASSLQGVRETQYF; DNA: TGTGCCAGCAGCTTACAAGGGGTACGAGAGACCCAGTACTTC
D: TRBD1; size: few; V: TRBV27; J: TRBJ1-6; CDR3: CASSLSAGGAMSPLHF; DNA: TGTGCCAGCAGTTTATCGGCAGGGGGCGCGATGTCACCCCTCCACTTT
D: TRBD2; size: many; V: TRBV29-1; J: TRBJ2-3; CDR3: CSVELAGGYAASNTDTQYF; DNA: TGCAGCGTCGAACTAGCGGGGGGGTACGCGGCGTCCAACACAGATACGCAGTATTTT